This T cell receptor beta chain was found in a study of cytomegalovirus exposure and HLA in healthy donors. CDR1 MNHEY and CDR2 SVGAGI come from the germline V gene. This CDR3 has 15 amino acids. Trimming removed 0 bases from V and 6 bases from J, with 14 bases in between. PCR employed 60 Vbeta and 13 Jbeta primers. Generated by immunoSEQ multiplex PCR, the TCRdb table keeps only in-frame clones and is missing some. This table holds 100,000 to 150,000 clones, 83% found once. Overall study results and limits: Previous analysis showed most TCR beta V segments were productive about 87% or about 30% of the time. Associated with cytomegalovirus, according to the listing, were 150 to 200 TCR beta chains. Later analysis placed DRB1 highest and HLA-C lowest in TCR association rates, which differed by HLA locus. Indistinguishable V segments, including TRBV6-2 and TRBV6-3, were excluded.

Notes on this clone: Its target is not known.

Sequencing input: PBMCs. The receptor comes from a woman aged 40 to 50 in good health and CMV-seropositive. The V and J genes are TRBV6-5 and TRBJ1-2, with D possibly matching TRBD1 (5 bases). CDR3 in DNA: TGTGCCAGCAGTTACTCGAGCGGGGGGGAGGATGGCTACACCTTC. Its protein is CASSYSSGGEDGYTF.